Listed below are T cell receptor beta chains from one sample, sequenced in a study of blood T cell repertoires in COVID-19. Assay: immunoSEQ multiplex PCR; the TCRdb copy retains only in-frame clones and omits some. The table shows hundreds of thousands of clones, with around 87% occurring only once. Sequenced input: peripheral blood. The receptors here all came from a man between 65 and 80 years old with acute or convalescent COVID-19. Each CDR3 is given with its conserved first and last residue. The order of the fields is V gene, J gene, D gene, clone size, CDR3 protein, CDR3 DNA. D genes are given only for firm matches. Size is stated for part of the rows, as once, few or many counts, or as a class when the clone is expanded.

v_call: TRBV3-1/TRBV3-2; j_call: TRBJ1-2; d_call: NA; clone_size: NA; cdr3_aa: CASSPLKEGLYGYTF; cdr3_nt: TGTGCCAGCAGCCCCCTCAAGGAGGGGCTTTATGGCTACACCTTC
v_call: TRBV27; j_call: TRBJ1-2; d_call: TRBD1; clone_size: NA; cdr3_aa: CASSRTGYGYTF; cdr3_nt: TGTGCCAGCAGTCGGACAGGGTATGGCTACACCTTC
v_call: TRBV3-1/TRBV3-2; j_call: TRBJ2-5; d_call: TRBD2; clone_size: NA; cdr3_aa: CASSDTSEEAEYF; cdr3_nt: TGTGCCAGCAGCGACACTAGCGAGGAGGCCGAGTACTTC
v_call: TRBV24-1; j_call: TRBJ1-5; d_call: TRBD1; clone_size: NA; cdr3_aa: CATSDSGQGNGQPQHF; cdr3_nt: TGTGCCACCAGTGATTCTGGACAGGGGAATGGGCAGCCCCAGCATTTT
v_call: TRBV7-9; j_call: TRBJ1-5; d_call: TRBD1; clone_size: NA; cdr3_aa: CASSLNADRDQPQHF; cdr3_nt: TGTGCCAGCAGCTTAAACGCCGACAGGGACCAGCCCCAGCATTTT
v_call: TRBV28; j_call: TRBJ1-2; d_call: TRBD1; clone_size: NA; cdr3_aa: CASSSLGQGALANYGYTF; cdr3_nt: TGTGCCAGCAGTTCCCTGGGACAGGGGGCCCTAGCTAACTATGGCTACACCTTC
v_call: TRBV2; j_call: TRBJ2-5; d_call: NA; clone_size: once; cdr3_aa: CASSSGLPGETQYF; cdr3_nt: TGTGCCAGCAGTTCTGGACTGCCCGGGGAGACCCAGTACTTC
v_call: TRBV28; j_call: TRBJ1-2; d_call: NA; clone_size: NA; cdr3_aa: CASSLATGRRGYTF; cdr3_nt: TGTGCCAGCAGTTTAGCCACAGGGCGGCGCGGCTACACCTTC
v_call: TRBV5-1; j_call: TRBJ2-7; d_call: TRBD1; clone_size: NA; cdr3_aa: CASSRDRGSYEQYF; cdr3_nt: TGCGCCAGCTCCCGGGACAGGGGCTCCTACGAGCAGTACTTC
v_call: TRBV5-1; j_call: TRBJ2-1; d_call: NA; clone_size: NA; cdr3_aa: CASSPQGPTYNEQFF; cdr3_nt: TGCGCCAGCAGCCCACAGGGTCCTACCTACAATGAGCAGTTCTTC
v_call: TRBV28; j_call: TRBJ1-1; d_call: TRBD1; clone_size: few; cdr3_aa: CASIQRGTVMNTEAFF; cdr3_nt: TGTGCCAGCATTCAGAGGGGGACAGTCATGAACACTGAAGCTTTCTTT
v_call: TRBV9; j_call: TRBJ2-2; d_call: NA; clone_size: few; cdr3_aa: CASSVGQTNTGELFF; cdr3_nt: TGTGCCAGCAGCGTAGGACAGACGAACACCGGGGAGCTGTTTTTT
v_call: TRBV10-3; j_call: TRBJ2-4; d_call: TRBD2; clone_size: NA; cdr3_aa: CAISEYGGEAKNIQYF; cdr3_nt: TGTGCCATCAGTGAGTACGGGGGGGAAGCCAAAAACATTCAGTACTTC
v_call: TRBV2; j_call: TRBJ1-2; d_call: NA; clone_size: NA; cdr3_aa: CASRGGEYDGYTF; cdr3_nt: TGTGCCAGCAGGGGGGGGGAGTACGATGGCTACACCTTC
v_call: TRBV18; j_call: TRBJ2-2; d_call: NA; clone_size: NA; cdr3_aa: CASSLQYTGELFF; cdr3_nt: TGTGCCAGCTCCCTCCAGTACACCGGGGAGCTGTTTTTT
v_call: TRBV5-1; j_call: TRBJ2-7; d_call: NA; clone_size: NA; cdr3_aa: CASSPGTLEQYF; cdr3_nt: TGCGCCAGCAGCCCCGGGACACTCGAGCAGTACTTC
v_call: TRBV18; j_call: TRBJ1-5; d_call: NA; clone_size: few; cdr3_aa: CASSPRGSGQPQHF; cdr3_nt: TGTGCCAGCTCACCCCGGGGGTCTGGTCAGCCCCAGCATTTT
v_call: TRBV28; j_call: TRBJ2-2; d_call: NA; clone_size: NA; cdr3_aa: CASSLAAGYTGELFF; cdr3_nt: TGTGCCAGCAGTCTGGCAGCAGGTTACACCGGGGAGCTGTTTTTT
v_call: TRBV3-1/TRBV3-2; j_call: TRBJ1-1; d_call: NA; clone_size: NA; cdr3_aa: CASSQIRDKVRDTEAFF; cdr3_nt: TGTGCCAGCAGCCAAATAAGGGACAAGGTGAGGGACACTGAAGCTTTCTTT